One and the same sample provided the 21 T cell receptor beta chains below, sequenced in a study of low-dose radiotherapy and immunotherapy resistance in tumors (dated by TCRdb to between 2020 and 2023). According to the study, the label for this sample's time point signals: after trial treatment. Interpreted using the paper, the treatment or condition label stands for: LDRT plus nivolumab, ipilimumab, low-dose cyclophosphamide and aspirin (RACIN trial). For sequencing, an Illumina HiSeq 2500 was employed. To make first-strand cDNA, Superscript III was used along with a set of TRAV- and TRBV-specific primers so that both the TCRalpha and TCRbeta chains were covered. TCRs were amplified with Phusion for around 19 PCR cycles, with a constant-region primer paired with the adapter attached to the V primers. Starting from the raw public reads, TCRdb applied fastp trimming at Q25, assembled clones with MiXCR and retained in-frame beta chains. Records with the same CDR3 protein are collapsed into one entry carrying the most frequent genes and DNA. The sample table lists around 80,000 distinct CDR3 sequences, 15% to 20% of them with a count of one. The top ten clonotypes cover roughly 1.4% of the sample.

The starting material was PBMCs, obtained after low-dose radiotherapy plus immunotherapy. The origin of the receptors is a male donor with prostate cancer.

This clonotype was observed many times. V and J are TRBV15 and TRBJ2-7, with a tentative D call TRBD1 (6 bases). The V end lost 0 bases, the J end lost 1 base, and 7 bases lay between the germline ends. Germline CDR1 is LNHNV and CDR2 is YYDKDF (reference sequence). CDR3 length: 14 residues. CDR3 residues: CATSRDQGSYEQYF. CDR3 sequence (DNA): TGTGCCACCAGCAGAGACCAGGGGTCCTACGAGCAGTACTTC. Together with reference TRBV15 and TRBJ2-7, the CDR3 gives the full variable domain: DAMVIQNPRYQVTQFGKPVTLSCSQTLNHNVMYWYQQKSSQAPKLLFHYYDKDFNNEADTPDNFQSRRPNTSFCFLDIRSPGLGDTAMYLCATSRDQGSYEQYFGPGTRLTVT.

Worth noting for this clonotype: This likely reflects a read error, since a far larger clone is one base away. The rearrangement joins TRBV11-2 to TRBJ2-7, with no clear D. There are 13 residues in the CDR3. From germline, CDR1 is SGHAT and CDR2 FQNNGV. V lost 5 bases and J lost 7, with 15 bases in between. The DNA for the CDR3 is TGTGCCAGCAGCCCCCGAAGGGTCAATGAGCAGTACTTC. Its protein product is CASSPRRVNEQYF.

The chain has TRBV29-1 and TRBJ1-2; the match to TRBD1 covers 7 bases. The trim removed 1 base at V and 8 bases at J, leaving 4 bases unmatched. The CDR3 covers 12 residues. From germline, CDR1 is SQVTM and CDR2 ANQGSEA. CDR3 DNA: TGCAGCGTTGAAGGACAGGGCGGGGGCTACACCTTC. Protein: CSVEGQGGGYTF.

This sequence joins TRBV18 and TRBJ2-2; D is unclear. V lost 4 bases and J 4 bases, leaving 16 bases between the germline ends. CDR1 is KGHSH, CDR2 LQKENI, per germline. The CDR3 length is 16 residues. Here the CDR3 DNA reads TGTGCCAGCTCACGCTCGTATGGTTCAAGCACCGGGGAGCTGTTTTTT. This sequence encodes CASSRSYGSSTGELFF.

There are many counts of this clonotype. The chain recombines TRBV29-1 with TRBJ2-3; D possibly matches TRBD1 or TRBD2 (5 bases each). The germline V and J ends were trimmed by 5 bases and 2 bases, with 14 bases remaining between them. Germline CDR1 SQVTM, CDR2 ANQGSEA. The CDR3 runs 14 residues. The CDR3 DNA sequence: TGCAGCGTTACCCAGGGAGCCTCCACAGATACGCAGTATTTT. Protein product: CSVTQGASTDTQYF.

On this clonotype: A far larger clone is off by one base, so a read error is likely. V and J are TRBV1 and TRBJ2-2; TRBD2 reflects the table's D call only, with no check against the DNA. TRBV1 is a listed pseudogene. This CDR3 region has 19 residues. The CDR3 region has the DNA TGCGCCAGCAGCCAAAATGTCCCGGGACTAGCGGATCCCACCGGGGAGCTGTTTTTT. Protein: CASSQNVPGLADPTGELFF.

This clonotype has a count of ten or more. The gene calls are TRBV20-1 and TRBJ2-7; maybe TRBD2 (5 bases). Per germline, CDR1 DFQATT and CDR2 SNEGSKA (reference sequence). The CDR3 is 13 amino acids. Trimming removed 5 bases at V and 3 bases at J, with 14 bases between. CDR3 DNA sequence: TGCAGTGCTGGGAAGGGCGGGCGCTACGAGCAGTACTTC. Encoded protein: CSAGKGGRYEQYF.

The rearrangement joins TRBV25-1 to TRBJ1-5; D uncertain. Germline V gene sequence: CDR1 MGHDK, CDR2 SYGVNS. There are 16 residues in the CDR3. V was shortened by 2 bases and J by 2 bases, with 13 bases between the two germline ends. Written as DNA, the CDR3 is TGTGCCAGCAGTGAAGAACTCAGTGGGGGCAATCAGCCCCAGCATTTT. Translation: CASSEELSGGNQPQHF. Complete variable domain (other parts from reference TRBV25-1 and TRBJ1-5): EADIYQTPRYLVIGTGKKITLECSQTMGHDKMYWYQQDPGMELHLIHYSYGVNSTEKGDLSSESTVSRIRTEHFPLTLESARPSHTSQYLCASSEELSGGNQPQHFGDGTRLSIL.

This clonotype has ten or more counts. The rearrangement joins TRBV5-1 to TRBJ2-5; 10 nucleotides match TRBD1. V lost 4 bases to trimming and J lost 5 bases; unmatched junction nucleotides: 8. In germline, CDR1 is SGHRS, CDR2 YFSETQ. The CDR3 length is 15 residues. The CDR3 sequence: CASSLEGQGTETQYF. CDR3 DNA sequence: TGCGCCAGCAGCCTGGAGGGACAGGGGACCGAGACCCAGTACTTC.

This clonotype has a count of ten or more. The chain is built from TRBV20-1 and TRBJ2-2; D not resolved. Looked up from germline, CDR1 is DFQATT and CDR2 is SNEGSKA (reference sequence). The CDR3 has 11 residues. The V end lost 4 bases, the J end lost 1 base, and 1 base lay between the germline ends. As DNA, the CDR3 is TGCAGTGCTAAGAACACCGGGGAGCTGTTTTTT. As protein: CSAKNTGELFF.

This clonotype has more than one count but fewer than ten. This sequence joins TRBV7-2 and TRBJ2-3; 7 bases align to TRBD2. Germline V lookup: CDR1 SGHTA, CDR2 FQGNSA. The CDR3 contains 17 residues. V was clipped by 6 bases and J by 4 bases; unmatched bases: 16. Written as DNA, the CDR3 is TGTGCCAGCAGATTACTAGCGATCACGGGAGACGCAGATACGCAGTATTTT. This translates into CASRLLAITGDADTQYF. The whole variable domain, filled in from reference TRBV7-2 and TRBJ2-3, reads GAGVSQSPSNKVTEKGKDVELRCDPISGHTALYWYRQSLGQGLEFLIYFQGNSAPDKSGLPSDRFSAERTGGSVSTLTIQRTQQEDSAVYLCASRLLAITGDADTQYFGPGTRLTVL.

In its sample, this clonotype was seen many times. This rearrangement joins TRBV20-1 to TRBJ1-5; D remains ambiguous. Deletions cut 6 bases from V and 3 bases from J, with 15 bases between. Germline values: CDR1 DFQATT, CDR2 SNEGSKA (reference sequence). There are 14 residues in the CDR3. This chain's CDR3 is CSARRREPNQPQHF. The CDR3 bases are TGCAGTGCCCGCAGGAGGGAACCCAATCAGCCCCAGCATTTT.

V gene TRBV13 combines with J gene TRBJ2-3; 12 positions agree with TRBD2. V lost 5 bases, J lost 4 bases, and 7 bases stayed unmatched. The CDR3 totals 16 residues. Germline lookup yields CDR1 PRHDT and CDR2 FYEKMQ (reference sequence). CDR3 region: CASSPLAGGPPDTQYF. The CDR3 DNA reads TGTGCCAGCAGCCCCCTAGCGGGGGGGCCACCAGATACGCAGTATTTT.

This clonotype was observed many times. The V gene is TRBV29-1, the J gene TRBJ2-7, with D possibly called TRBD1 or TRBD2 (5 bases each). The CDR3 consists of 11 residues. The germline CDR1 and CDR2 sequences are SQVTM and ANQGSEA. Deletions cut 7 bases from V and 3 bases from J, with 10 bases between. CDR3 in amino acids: CSGGDGYEQYF. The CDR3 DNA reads TGCAGCGGAGGGGACGGCTACGAGCAGTACTTC.

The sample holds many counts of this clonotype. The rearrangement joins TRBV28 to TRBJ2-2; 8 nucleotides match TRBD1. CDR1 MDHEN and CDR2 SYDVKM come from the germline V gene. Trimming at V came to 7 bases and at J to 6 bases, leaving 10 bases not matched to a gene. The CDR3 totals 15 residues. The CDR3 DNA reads TGTGCCAGCAACCCCCGGACAGGGTATTCCGGGGAGCTGTTTTTT. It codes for CASNPRTGYSGELFF. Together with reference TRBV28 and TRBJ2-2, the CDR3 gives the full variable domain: DVKVTQSSRYLVKRTGEKVFLECVQDMDHENMFWYRQDPGLGLRLIYFSYDVKMKEKGDIPEGYSVSREKKERFSLILESASTNQTSMYLCASNPRTGYSGELFFGEGSRLTVL.

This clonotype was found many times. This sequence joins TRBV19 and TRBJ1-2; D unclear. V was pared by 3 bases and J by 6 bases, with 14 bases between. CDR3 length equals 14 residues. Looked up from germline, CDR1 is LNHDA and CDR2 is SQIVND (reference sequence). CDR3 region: CASSIEHGRHGYTF. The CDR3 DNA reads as TGTGCCAGTAGTATTGAACACGGTCGGCATGGCTACACCTTC.

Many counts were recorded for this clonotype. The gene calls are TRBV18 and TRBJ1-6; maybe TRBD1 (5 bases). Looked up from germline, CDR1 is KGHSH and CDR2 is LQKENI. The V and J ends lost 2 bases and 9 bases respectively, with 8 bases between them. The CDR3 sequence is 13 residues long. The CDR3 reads CASSPDRLSPLHF. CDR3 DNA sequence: TGTGCCAGCTCACCAGACAGACTTTCACCCCTCCACTTT.

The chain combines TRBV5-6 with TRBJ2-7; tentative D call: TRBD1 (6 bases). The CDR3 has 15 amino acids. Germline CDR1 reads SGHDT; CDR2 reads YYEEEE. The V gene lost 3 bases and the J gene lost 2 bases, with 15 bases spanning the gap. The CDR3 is CASSWGPTSPYEQYF. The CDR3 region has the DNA TGTGCCAGCAGCTGGGGGCCGACCTCGCCCTACGAGCAGTACTTC.

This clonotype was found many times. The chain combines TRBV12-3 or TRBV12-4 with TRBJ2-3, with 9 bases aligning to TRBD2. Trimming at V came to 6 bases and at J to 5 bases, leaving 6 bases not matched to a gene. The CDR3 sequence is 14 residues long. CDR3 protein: CASSSGLARDTQYF. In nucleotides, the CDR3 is TGTGCCAGCAGCTCGGGACTAGCCAGAGATACGCAGTATTTT.

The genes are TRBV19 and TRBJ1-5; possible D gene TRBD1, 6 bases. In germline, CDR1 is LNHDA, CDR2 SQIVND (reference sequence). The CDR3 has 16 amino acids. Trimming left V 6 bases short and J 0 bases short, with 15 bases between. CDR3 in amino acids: CASRPGGGFSNQPQHF. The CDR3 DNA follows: TGTGCCAGTAGGCCAGGAGGGGGTTTTAGCAATCAGCCCCAGCATTTT.

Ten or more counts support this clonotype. The CDR3 spells CSARSTGANVLTF. For the CDR3, the DNA is TGCAGTGCTCGGTCAACTGGGGCCAACGTCCTGACTTTC. The chain couples TRBV20-1 to TRBJ2-6, with unresolved D. The CDR3 totals 13 residues. V was pared by 5 bases and J by 2 bases, with 7 bases between. Germline V lookup: CDR1 DFQATT, CDR2 SNEGSKA (reference sequence).